This is a list of T cell receptor beta chains from one sample in a study of Ad26.COV2.S vaccination and SARS-CoV-2 variants. Clones were sequenced by immunoSEQ multiplex PCR, and TCRdb holds only the in-frame ones, with some missing. The repertoire holds around 450,000 clones, with 80% to 90% as singletons. The sample consisted of peripheral blood, taken in a trial of Ad26.COV2.S vaccine versus placebo. The receptors shown here come from a person between 18 and 60 years old who received the Ad26.COV2.S COVID-19 vaccine or a placebo. Each CDR3 is given with its conserved first and last residue. The order of the fields is clone size, D gene, J gene, V gene, CDR3 protein, CDR3 DNA. The D gene is left open where the match is weak. The size entry is marked missing in some rows and otherwise reads once, few, many or a size class.

. | . | TRBJ1-2 | TRBV5-6 | CASSLQGPIDGYTF | TGTGCCAGCAGCTTGCAGGGCCCCATCGATGGCTACACCTTC
. | . | TRBJ2-2 | TRBV6-5 | CASNPGPPPGELFF | TGTGCCAGCAACCCGGGACCCCCTCCGGGGGAGCTGTTTTTT
. | . | TRBJ1-4 | TRBV30 | CAWSVQGQSNEKLFF | TGTGCCTGGAGTGTACAAGGACAGAGTAATGAAAAACTGTTTTTT
. | . | TRBJ1-1 | TRBV7-2 | CASSAAGRGNTEAFF | TGTGCCAGCAGCGCCGCGGGCAGGGGGAACACTGAAGCTTTCTTT
. | . | TRBJ1-1 | TRBV19 | CASKIDSGITEAFF | TGTGCCAGTAAGATAGACTCGGGAATCACTGAAGCTTTCTTT
few | TRBD1 | TRBJ1-2 | TRBV24-1 | CATSDGQGGGYTF | TGTGCCACCAGTGATGGACAGGGAGGTGGCTACACCTTC
. | . | TRBJ2-2 | TRBV7-3 | CASSLIRSSSTGELFF | TGTGCCAGCAGCTTAATCAGGTCGAGCAGCACCGGGGAGCTGTTTTTT
. | TRBD2 | TRBJ2-3 | TRBV2 | CASSEGSSGETSTSTDTQYF | TGTGCCAGCAGTGAAGGATCTAGCGGGGAGACTTCAACTAGCACAGATACGCAGTATTTT
. | . | TRBJ2-1 | TRBV18 | CASSPLNEQFF | TGTGCCAGCTCACCTCTGAATGAGCAGTTCTTC
. | . | TRBJ1-2 | TRBV30 | CAWSGRSHTYYGYTF | TGTGCCTGGTCAGGACGGAGTCATACATACTATGGCTACACCTTC
. | . | TRBJ1-6 | TRBV28 | CASSFLGDSSFLSYNSPLHF | TGTGCCAGCAGTTTTTTAGGCGACAGTTCCTTCCTCTCCTATAATTCACCCCTCCACTTT
. | . | TRBJ2-3 | TRBV27 | CASSLSYPTDTQYF | TGTGCCAGCAGTTTATCATATCCCACAGATACGCAGTATTTT
. | . | TRBJ2-1 | TRBV4-3 | CASSQETKRQAQYNEQFF | TGCGCCAGCAGCCAAGAGACGAAAAGACAGGCTCAATACAATGAGCAGTTCTTC